These T cell receptor beta chains were read from a single sample in a study of blood T cell repertoires in COVID-19. The repertoire was sequenced with immunoSEQ multiplex PCR; TCRdb's copy has only in-frame clones and lacks some. The sample lists over 200,000 clones; approximately 78% were seen once. What was sequenced was peripheral blood. The receptors were sampled from a middle-aged woman with acute or convalescent COVID-19. Each CDR3 is given without its conserved first and last residue. The D gene is left open where the match is weak.

D gene: -
J gene: TRBJ1-1
V gene: TRBV9
CDR3 protein: ASSVQGGSTEAF

D gene: TRBD1
J gene: TRBJ1-2
V gene: TRBV4-3
CDR3 protein: ASSQDYRGSGFYGYT

D gene: TRBD2
J gene: TRBJ2-1
V gene: TRBV6-6
CDR3 protein: ASKAGGAGNEQF

D gene: TRBD1
J gene: TRBJ1-1
V gene: TRBV2
CDR3 protein: ASRPGQGATEAF

D gene: TRBD2
J gene: TRBJ2-3
V gene: TRBV7-2
CDR3 protein: ASSSGLAGPTQY

D gene: -
J gene: TRBJ2-1
V gene: TRBV2
CDR3 protein: ASSEVVGGEQF

D gene: -
J gene: TRBJ1-5
V gene: TRBV2
CDR3 protein: ASSLYQGNQPQH

D gene: TRBD1
J gene: TRBJ1-5
V gene: TRBV11-2
CDR3 protein: ASSLGTGDQPQH

D gene: TRBD1
J gene: TRBJ2-7
V gene: TRBV10-1
CDR3 protein: ARPGTGGNYEQY

D gene: TRBD1
J gene: TRBJ2-7
V gene: TRBV7-8
CDR3 protein: ASSLVDRFYEQY

D gene: TRBD1
J gene: TRBJ1-3
V gene: TRBV7-2
CDR3 protein: ASNPRTGDSSGNTIY

D gene: TRBD1
J gene: TRBJ1-5
V gene: TRBV2
CDR3 protein: ASTYYRGSNQPQH

D gene: TRBD1
J gene: TRBJ2-7
V gene: TRBV30
CDR3 protein: AWNRGTYEQY

D gene: -
J gene: TRBJ1-1
V gene: TRBV10-2
CDR3 protein: ASSVRAEAF

D gene: -
J gene: TRBJ1-5
V gene: TRBV14
CDR3 protein: ASSQDARANQPQH

D gene: TRBD2
J gene: TRBJ2-1
V gene: TRBV9
CDR3 protein: ASRGPSSGRANEQF

D gene: TRBD2
J gene: TRBJ2-1
V gene: TRBV7-2
CDR3 protein: ASSFRLAGGRQQF

D gene: -
J gene: TRBJ1-2
V gene: TRBV29-1
CDR3 protein: SVVWANGYT

D gene: -
J gene: TRBJ1-4
V gene: TRBV27
CDR3 protein: ASNPGFLNEKLF

D gene: TRBD1
J gene: TRBJ2-7
V gene: TRBV7-6
CDR3 protein: ASSSPGQGGFEQY

D gene: -
J gene: TRBJ1-1
V gene: TRBV5-1
CDR3 protein: ASSRGRGTEAF

D gene: TRBD1
J gene: TRBJ2-6
V gene: TRBV18
CDR3 protein: ASSPYSGQGVAGANVLT

D gene: -
J gene: TRBJ2-7
V gene: TRBV12-3/TRBV12-4
CDR3 protein: ASGGDRTNIY

D gene: TRBD2
J gene: TRBJ2-1
V gene: TRBV6-5
CDR3 protein: ASSRTSGSLNEQF

D gene: TRBD1
J gene: TRBJ2-7
V gene: TRBV7-2
CDR3 protein: ASSLEGGSSYEQY

D gene: TRBD2
J gene: TRBJ2-3
V gene: TRBV10-3
CDR3 protein: AISDRLAGTDTQY

D gene: -
J gene: TRBJ1-3
V gene: TRBV4-3
CDR3 protein: ASSQATGISGNTIY

D gene: TRBD1
J gene: TRBJ2-1
V gene: TRBV9
CDR3 protein: ASSAGGQGTFNEQF

D gene: TRBD1
J gene: TRBJ2-1
V gene: TRBV30
CDR3 protein: AWIGTAKYNEQF

D gene: TRBD1
J gene: TRBJ1-5
V gene: TRBV5-6
CDR3 protein: ASSKTLGTGNQPQH

D gene: -
J gene: TRBJ2-7
V gene: TRBV19
CDR3 protein: ASSAGTGNYEQY

D gene: -
J gene: TRBJ2-2
V gene: TRBV7-7
CDR3 protein: ASSLLASAYTGELF

D gene: TRBD1
J gene: TRBJ1-1
V gene: TRBV27
CDR3 protein: ASSFWDRVDEAF

D gene: -
J gene: TRBJ1-6
V gene: TRBV30
CDR3 protein: AWSVPMPRSSYNSPLH

D gene: -
J gene: TRBJ1-1
V gene: TRBV25-1
CDR3 protein: ASSDPAQEDTEAF

D gene: -
J gene: TRBJ2-7
V gene: TRBV10-2
CDR3 protein: ASIEGGRDEQY

D gene: TRBD2
J gene: TRBJ2-3
V gene: TRBV29-1
CDR3 protein: SVEDRGRADTQY

D gene: -
J gene: TRBJ1-6
V gene: TRBV6-4
CDR3 protein: ASSEFRGFGSPLH

D gene: -
J gene: TRBJ1-1
V gene: TRBV12-3/TRBV12-4
CDR3 protein: ASSLGREAF

D gene: TRBD2
J gene: TRBJ2-1
V gene: TRBV15
CDR3 protein: ATRGEAAGGPSSYNEQF

D gene: -
J gene: TRBJ2-2
V gene: TRBV2
CDR3 protein: ASSADSYTGELF

D gene: TRBD2
J gene: TRBJ2-1
V gene: TRBV4-2
CDR3 protein: ASSQDGRDSNNEQF

D gene: -
J gene: TRBJ2-7
V gene: TRBV5-6
CDR3 protein: ASSPRDFDNEQY